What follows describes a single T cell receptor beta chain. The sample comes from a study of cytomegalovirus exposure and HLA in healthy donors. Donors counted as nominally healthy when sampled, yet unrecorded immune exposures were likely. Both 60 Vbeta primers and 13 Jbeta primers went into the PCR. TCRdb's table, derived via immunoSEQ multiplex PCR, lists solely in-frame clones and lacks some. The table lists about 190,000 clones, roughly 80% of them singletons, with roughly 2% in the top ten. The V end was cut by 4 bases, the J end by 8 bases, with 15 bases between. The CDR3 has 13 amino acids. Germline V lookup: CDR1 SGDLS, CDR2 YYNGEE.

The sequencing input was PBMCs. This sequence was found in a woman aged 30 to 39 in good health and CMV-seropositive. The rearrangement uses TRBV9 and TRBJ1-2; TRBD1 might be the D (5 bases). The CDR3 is CASSTGTSWGYTF. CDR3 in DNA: TGTGCCAGCAGCACCGGGACTTCCTGGGGCTACACCTTC. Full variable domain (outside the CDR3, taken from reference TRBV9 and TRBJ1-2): DSGVTQTPKHLITATGQRVTLRCSPRSGDLSVYWYQQSLDQGLQFLIQYYNGEERAKGNILERFSAQQFPDLHSELNLSSLELGDSALYFCASSTGTSWGYTFGSGTRLTVV.